One and the same sample provided the 27 T cell receptor beta chains below, sequenced in a study of blood T cells in healthy people across ages. Combining a sample-barcoded 5' primer with a J-beta primer mix, a second PCR ran for about 7 to 11 cycles. MiXCR, applied by TCRdb to the 5' RACE reads, yields one record per CDR3 protein. The profile shows around 990,000 distinct CDR3 sequences, around 25% of them singletons. The same sample was also studied in work on T cells of mothers and their children.

Material: blood. These receptors all come from a girl aged 2-15 years in good health.

V gene TRBV6-2 or TRBV6-3 combines with J gene TRBJ2-2; 8 bases map to TRBD1. Germline V gives CDR1 MNHEY, CDR2 SVGEGT. The CDR3 runs 15 residues. The J segment lost 9 bases and the V segment lost 7 bases, leaving 13 bases of the junction unmatched. The CDR3 sequence: CASNILTGETRELFF. CDR3 DNA: TGTGCCAGCAACATCCTGACAGGGGAGACCAGGGAGCTGTTTTTT.

This clonotype came up a few times. The chain is built from TRBV12-3 or TRBV12-4 and TRBJ1-5; 7 nucleotides align to TRBD1. The CDR3 runs to 13 residues. V was pared by 5 bases and J by 5 bases, with 3 bases of the junction left unmatched. The CDR3 is CASSGTGDQPQHF. The DNA of the CDR3 is TGTGCCAGCAGTGGAACAGGGGATCAGCCCCAGCATTTT.

V and J are TRBV27 and TRBJ2-7; D may match TRBD1 or TRBD2 (5 bases each). The CDR3 runs 15 residues. Between the trimmed V and J ends, which lost 10 bases and 3 bases, there was a span of 22 bases. Germline loops: CDR1 MNHEY, CDR2 SMNVEV (reference sequence). The CDR3 coding sequence is TGTGCCAACGTTTCCGTGGGGACCGTCGTCTACGAGCAGTACTTC. Its translation: CANVSVGTVVYEQYF.

This clonotype was seen just once. The CDR3 region is CASSFVFGGVNEQFF. Written as DNA, the CDR3 is TGTGCCAGCAGTTTTGTCTTTGGCGGAGTCAATGAGCAGTTCTTC. The rearrangement links TRBV27 to TRBJ2-1; no definite D call. The germline V and J ends were trimmed by 3 bases and 6 bases, with 15 bases remaining between them. Germline V gene lookup returns CDR1 MNHEY and CDR2 SMNVEV (reference sequence). This CDR3 contains 15 residues.

The chain couples TRBV7-2 to TRBJ1-5; D is unclear. The V gene lost 2 bases and the J gene lost 7 bases, with 9 bases spanning the gap. The CDR3 has 13 amino acids. The germline V gene has CDR1 SGHTA and CDR2 FQGNSA. This CDR3 reads CASSLRTEQPQHF. For the CDR3, the DNA is TGTGCCAGCAGCTTAAGGACGGAACAGCCCCAGCATTTT.

This clonotype came up a few times. The chain uses TRBV15 and TRBJ2-3; 9 positions match TRBD1. Germline assignment: CDR1 LNHNV and CDR2 YYDKDF (reference sequence). This CDR3 has 14 amino acids. V lost 4 bases, J lost 3 bases, and 2 bases stayed unmatched. The CDR3 DNA reads TGTGCCACCAGCAACGGACAGGGGACAGATACGCAGTATTTT. Translated, it gives CATSNGQGTDTQYF.

The chain recombines TRBV28 with TRBJ2-1; 14 nucleotides match TRBD2. Trimming removed 5 bases from V and 6 bases from J; junction bases left unmatched: 6. CDR1 MDHEN and CDR2 SYDVKM come from the germline V gene. The CDR3 extends over 16 amino acids. The CDR3 here is CASSPRGLAGANEQFF. The CDR3 DNA reads TGTGCCAGCAGTCCCCGGGGACTAGCGGGAGCCAATGAGCAGTTCTTC.

The chain combines TRBV20-1 with TRBJ1-1, with D uncertain. CDR1 DFQATT and CDR2 SNEGSKA come from the germline V gene (reference sequence). CDR3 length: 17 residues. Trimming took 1 base from V and 0 from J, leaving 18 bases between them. The CDR3 loop is CSARGEWMGGMNTEAFF. The CDR3 DNA follows: TGCAGTGCTAGAGGGGAGTGGATGGGAGGAATGAACACTGAAGCTTTCTTT.

This clonotype has more than one count but fewer than ten. The chain combines TRBV7-3 with TRBJ1-1; D gene ambiguous. The V gene lost 4 bases and the J gene lost 6 bases, with 15 bases spanning the gap. CDR3 length: 14 amino acids. The germline CDR1 and CDR2 sequences are SGHTA and FQGTGA. CDR3 in amino acids: CASSSDPGVAEAFF. The CDR3 DNA is TGTGCCAGCAGCTCAGACCCAGGTGTCGCTGAAGCTTTCTTT.

V gene TRBV5-1 combines with J gene TRBJ2-5, with 14 bases identical to TRBD2. Germline V gene data show CDR1 as SGHRS and CDR2 as YFSETQ. The CDR3 is 18 residues long. Trimming took 1 base from V and 8 from J; bases not matched to a gene: 13. DNA for the CDR3: TGCGCCAGCAGCTTGTACAGGGGACTGACTAGCGGGAGGGATACCCAGTACTTC. Its protein is CASSLYRGLTSGRDTQYF. The variable domain in full, with the rest retrieved from reference TRBV5-1 and TRBJ2-5, is KAGVTQTPRYLIKTRGQQVTLSCSPISGHRSVSWYQQTPGQGLQFLFEYFSETQRNKGNFPGRFSGRQFSNSRSEMNVSTLELGDSALYLCASSLYRGLTSGRDTQYFGPGTRLLVL.

This clonotype has a handful of counts. The J gene is TRBJ2-5, the V gene TRBV4-1; D possibly corresponds to TRBD2 (5 bases). This CDR3 has 14 residues. Germline CDR1 MGHRA, CDR2 YSYEKL. Trimming removed 1 base from V and 3 bases from J, with 9 bases in between. The CDR3 loop is CASSQVMREETQYF. CDR3 nucleotides: TGCGCCAGCAGCCAAGTGATGCGGGAAGAGACCCAGTACTTC.

The chain employs TRBV29-1 and TRBJ2-4; tentatively, D is TRBD1 or TRBD2 (5 bases each). The V end was cut by 3 bases, the J end by 9 bases, with 12 bases between. CDR3 length: 12 amino acids. The germline CDR1 and CDR2 sequences are SQVTM and ANQGSEA. CDR3 protein: CSVDGGAGIQYF. In DNA, the CDR3 is TGCAGCGTTGATGGGGGTGCGGGCATTCAGTACTTC. Using reference TRBV29-1 and TRBJ2-4 for the parts outside the CDR3, the full variable domain is SAVISQKPSRDICQRGTSLTIQCQVDSQVTMMFWYRQQPGQSLTLIATANQGSEATYESGFVIDKFPISRPNLTFSTLTVSNMSPEDSSIYLCSVDGGAGIQYFGAGTRLSVL.

The table lists this clonotype with a few counts. The junction differs from germline at one of its ends, possibly a read error. V usage is TRBV7-7 and J usage is TRBJ2-5, with a weak D call TRBD2 (5 bases). The CDR3 is 17 amino acids. Germline CDR1 is SSHAT and CDR2 is FNYEAQ (reference sequence). Here the CDR3 reads CASSVTTGIERGETQYF. Written as DNA, the CDR3 is TGTGCTAGCAGCGTAACAACGGGGATCGAAAGAGGGGAGACCCAGTACTTC.

The chain combines TRBV20-1 with TRBJ1-3, with unresolved D. The CDR3 spans 13 residues. Per the germline V gene, CDR1 is DFQATT and CDR2 is SNEGSKA (reference sequence). V dropped 0 bases and J dropped 4 bases, with 7 bases sitting between them. The CDR3 DNA reads as TGCAGTGCTAGAGATCTCGAGGGAAACACCATATATTTT. Translating it yields CSARDLEGNTIYF.

This clonotype was seen just once. Sequence at one end of the junction differs from germline and may be a read error. The V and J genes are TRBV4-1 and TRBJ2-5; D uncertain. The germline CDR1 and CDR2 sequences are MGHRA and YSYEKL. The CDR3 runs 13 residues. For the CDR3, the DNA is TGCGCCAGCAGCCAAGTTGTTCCAGAGACCCAGTGCTTC. It yields the protein CASSQVVPETQCF.

This clonotype has a handful of counts. The genes are TRBV7-2 and TRBJ2-3; D might be TRBD2 (5 bases). The CDR3 is made up of 14 amino acids. Looked up from germline, CDR1 is SGHTA and CDR2 is FQGNSA. Trimming removed 4 bases from V and 4 bases from J, with 12 bases in between. The CDR3 DNA follows: TGTGCCAGCAGCTCAGCTAGCCGAGCAGATACGCAGTATTTT. Translating it yields CASSSASRADTQYF.

The gene calls are TRBV7-2 and TRBJ2-7; no clear D gene. Looked up from germline, CDR1 is SGHTA and CDR2 is FQGNSA. Trimming stripped 1 base from V and 5 bases from J, with 12 bases between. The CDR3 is 14 residues long. The CDR3 coding sequence is TGTGCCAGCAGCTTAGAACCTTACTCTAACGAGCAGTACTTC. It yields the protein CASSLEPYSNEQYF.

The chain carries TRBV3-1 and TRBJ2-3; 9 nucleotides line up with TRBD2. The CDR3 runs 13 residues. J lost 0 bases, V lost 10 bases, and 2 bases had no gene match. Germline lookup yields CDR1 LGHDT and CDR2 YNNKEL (reference sequence). DNA for the CDR3: TGTGCCACCACTAGCGGGAGCACAGATACGCAGTATTTT. Protein: CATTSGSTDTQYF.

CDR3 protein: CASSDQSAPSSYNEQFF. CDR3 nucleotides: TGCGCCAGCAGTGATCAATCTGCCCCGAGCTCCTACAATGAGCAGTTCTTC. This rearrangement joins TRBV10-2 to TRBJ2-1; no reliable D call. This CDR3 contains 17 residues. Per germline, CDR1 WSHSY and CDR2 SAAADI. The germline V and J ends were trimmed by 3 bases and 0 bases, with 15 bases remaining between them.

V gene TRBV27 combines with J gene TRBJ2-7; 7 bases line up with TRBD2. CDR1 MNHEY and CDR2 SMNVEV come from the germline V gene (reference sequence). With 8 bases clipped from V and 6 bases from J, the junction kept 7 bases outside the gene matches. This CDR3 is 12 amino acids long. The CDR3 sequence: CASAPGGGEQYF. The DNA of the CDR3 is TGTGCCAGCGCTCCGGGGGGAGGCGAGCAGTACTTC.

The chain couples TRBV12-3 or TRBV12-4 to TRBJ1-5; a weak D match, TRBD1 (6 bases). The germline V and J ends were trimmed by 2 bases and 0 bases, with 14 bases remaining between them. The length of the CDR3 is 17 residues. In DNA, the CDR3 is TGTGCCAGCAGTTTAATCGGTGGGGGGCTTAGCAATCAGCCCCAGCATTTT. Its translation is CASSLIGGGLSNQPQHF.

V and J are TRBV4-1 and TRBJ2-7; 9 nucleotides match TRBD2. The germline V gene encodes CDR1 MGHRA and CDR2 YSYEKL. The V segment lost 1 base and the J segment 7 bases; nucleotides outside the gene matches: 8. The CDR3 has 15 residues. CDR3 DNA: TGCGCCAGCAGCCAAGTCCCTAGCGGGACGCGGGAGCAGTACTTC. Its translation is CASSQVPSGTREQYF.

There are a few counts of this clonotype. The chain joins TRBV19 to TRBJ2-4; no reliable D call. Germline lookup yields CDR1 LNHDA and CDR2 SQIVND (reference sequence). Trimming left V 4 bases short and J 1 base short, with 5 bases between. The CDR3 is 13 amino acids. CDR3 loop: CASSTEAKNIQYF. For the CDR3, the DNA is TGTGCCAGTAGTACAGAGGCCAAAAACATTCAGTACTTC.

In this sample, this clonotype turned up a few times. The CDR3 here is CASSGQGTNYGYTF. The CDR3 bases are TGTGCCAGCAGCGGACAGGGGACTAACTATGGCTACACCTTC. The chain couples TRBV9 to TRBJ1-2; 8 bases are shared with TRBD1. Looked up from germline, CDR1 is SGDLS and CDR2 is YYNGEE. The V gene end was trimmed by 3 bases and the J gene end by 0 bases; junction bases not matched to a gene: 1. CDR3 size: 14 residues. Drawing the rest from reference TRBV9 and TRBJ1-2, the complete variable domain is DSGVTQTPKHLITATGQRVTLRCSPRSGDLSVYWYQQSLDQGLQFLIQYYNGEERAKGNILERFSAQQFPDLHSELNLSSLELGDSALYFCASSGQGTNYGYTFGSGTRLTVV.

The genes are TRBV27 and TRBJ2-5; D is uncertain. CDR1 is MNHEY, CDR2 SMNVEV, per germline (reference sequence). CDR3 length: 14 residues. V was clipped by 0 bases and J by 6 bases, with 11 bases between them. CDR3 sequence reads: CASSLSKWWKTQYF. The CDR3 coding sequence is TGTGCCAGCAGTTTATCGAAGTGGTGGAAGACCCAGTACTTC.

This rearrangement joins TRBV7-9 to TRBJ2-3; D ambiguous. Per the germline V gene, CDR1 is SEHNR and CDR2 is FQNEAQ (reference sequence). V was clipped by 5 bases and J by 6 bases, with 12 bases between them. This CDR3 spans 13 amino acids. The DNA for the CDR3 is TGTGCCAGCAGCCAGCCCCCGGTGGATACGCAGTATTTT. This sequence encodes CASSQPPVDTQYF.

This sequence joins TRBV5-1 and TRBJ2-1; 7 positions agree with TRBD2. Germline values: CDR1 SGHRS, CDR2 YFSETQ. V lost 0 bases, J lost 2 bases, and 5 bases stayed unmatched. There are 16 residues in the CDR3. The CDR3 nucleotides are TGCGCCAGCAGCTTGGATGGCAGCGGGACCTACAATGAGCAGTTCTTC. Its translation: CASSLDGSGTYNEQFF.